A selection of T cell receptor beta chains follows, all from one sample in a study of radiation and T cells in renal cell carcinoma. Sequencing used immunoSEQ multiplex PCR; TCRdb keeps in-frame clones, though not all of them. The repertoire holds about 170,000 clones, approximately 90% seen once, with approximately 11% in the top ten. The sequenced sample was blood, obtained from a patient whose treatment included radiotherapy and nephrectomy. Every receptor here comes from a woman between 50 and 59 years old with renal cell carcinoma. The CDR3 runs from the conserved cysteine through the conserved F or W. The order of the fields is clone size, D gene, J gene, V gene, CDR3 length, CDR3 protein, CDR3 DNA. A D gene is named only where the DNA matches it firmly. Clone size is stated in some rows and not others, as once, few, many or a class when expanded.

clone size: -; D gene: -; J gene: TRBJ1-3; V gene: TRBV11-2; CDR3 length: 15; CDR3 protein: CASSYKRSGEHTIYF; CDR3 DNA: TGTGCCAGCAGCTACAAGCGGAGCGGCGAGCACACCATATATTTT
clone size: -; D gene: -; J gene: TRBJ2-6; V gene: TRBV7-8; CDR3 length: 14; CDR3 protein: CASRMGTGANVLTF; CDR3 DNA: TGTGCCAGCAGGATGGGAACTGGGGCCAACGTCCTGACTTTC
clone size: -; D gene: TRBD1; J gene: TRBJ1-2; V gene: TRBV7-6; CDR3 length: 15; CDR3 protein: CASSLRTGGVDGYTF; CDR3 DNA: TGTGCCAGCAGCTTGAGGACAGGGGGCGTGGATGGCTACACCTTC
clone size: -; D gene: -; J gene: TRBJ2-1; V gene: TRBV11-2; CDR3 length: 12; CDR3 protein: CASSLGRTGEFF; CDR3 DNA: TGTGCCAGCAGCTTAGGGCGGACGGGAGAGTTCTTC
clone size: -; D gene: -; J gene: TRBJ2-1; V gene: TRBV29-1; CDR3 length: 12; CDR3 protein: CSVGQGYNEQFF; CDR3 DNA: TGCAGCGTTGGGCAGGGGTACAATGAGCAGTTCTTC
clone size: -; D gene: -; J gene: TRBJ2-5; V gene: TRBV10-3; CDR3 length: 14; CDR3 protein: CAISESWGRETQYF; CDR3 DNA: TGTGCCATCAGTGAAAGTTGGGGGCGCGAGACCCAGTACTTC
clone size: -; D gene: -; J gene: TRBJ1-4; V gene: TRBV4-1; CDR3 length: 14; CDR3 protein: CASSQYATNEKLFF; CDR3 DNA: TGCGCCAGCAGCCAATATGCAACTAATGAAAAACTGTTTTTT
clone size: -; D gene: -; J gene: TRBJ1-4; V gene: TRBV9; CDR3 length: 14; CDR3 protein: CASSEGQAEEKLFF; CDR3 DNA: TGTGCCAGCAGCGAGGGCCAGGCTGAAGAAAAACTGTTTTTT
clone size: -; D gene: -; J gene: TRBJ2-3; V gene: TRBV5-1; CDR3 length: 15; CDR3 protein: CASSVEDKFTDTQYF; CDR3 DNA: TGCGCCAGCAGCGTCGAGGACAAATTCACAGATACGCAGTATTTT
clone size: -; D gene: -; J gene: TRBJ2-3; V gene: TRBV7-2; CDR3 length: 14; CDR3 protein: CASSLSRATDTQYF; CDR3 DNA: TGTGCCAGCAGCTTGTCAAGGGCCACAGATACGCAGTATTTT
clone size: -; D gene: TRBD1; J gene: TRBJ1-2; V gene: TRBV4-1; CDR3 length: 15; CDR3 protein: CASSQGQGANYGYTF; CDR3 DNA: TGCGCCAGCAGCCAAGGACAGGGCGCTAACTATGGCTACACCTTC
clone size: -; D gene: -; J gene: TRBJ2-7; V gene: TRBV4-3; CDR3 length: 15; CDR3 protein: CASSQDWRLDHEQYF; CDR3 DNA: TGCGCCAGCAGCCAAGATTGGCGGCTGGATCACGAGCAGTACTTC
clone size: -; D gene: TRBD2; J gene: TRBJ2-5; V gene: TRBV15; CDR3 length: 15; CDR3 protein: CATSRVTSGDETQYF; CDR3 DNA: TGTGCCACCAGCAGAGTTACTAGCGGGGATGAGACCCAGTACTTC
clone size: -; D gene: -; J gene: TRBJ1-1; V gene: TRBV9; CDR3 length: 15; CDR3 protein: CASSVGQLLNTEAFF; CDR3 DNA: TGTGCCAGCAGCGTAGGACAACTATTGAACACTGAAGCTTTCTTT
clone size: once; D gene: TRBD2; J gene: TRBJ2-3; V gene: TRBV5-1; CDR3 length: 15; CDR3 protein: CASSIAGASTDTQYF; CDR3 DNA: TGCGCCAGCAGTATAGCGGGGGCCAGCACAGATACGCAGTATTTT
clone size: -; D gene: TRBD2; J gene: TRBJ2-1; V gene: TRBV6-5; CDR3 length: 16; CDR3 protein: CASSYSVGTSDFEQFF; CDR3 DNA: TGTGCCAGCAGTTACTCGGTCGGGACTAGCGATTTTGAGCAGTTCTTC
clone size: -; D gene: -; J gene: TRBJ1-5; V gene: TRBV27; CDR3 length: 13; CDR3 protein: CASSRTSNQPQHF; CDR3 DNA: TGTGCCTCATCGAGGACTAGCAATCAGCCCCAGCATTTT
clone size: -; D gene: -; J gene: TRBJ2-7; V gene: TRBV19; CDR3 length: 14; CDR3 protein: CASRKGGPPYEQYF; CDR3 DNA: TGTGCCAGTAGAAAAGGTGGGCCCCCCTACGAGCAGTACTTC
clone size: once; D gene: -; J gene: TRBJ1-1; V gene: TRBV7-2; CDR3 length: 15; CDR3 protein: CASSPWQPGVTEAFF; CDR3 DNA: TGTGCCAGCAGCCCATGGCAACCAGGGGTTACTGAAGCTTTCTTT
clone size: -; D gene: -; J gene: TRBJ2-5; V gene: TRBV18; CDR3 length: 17; CDR3 protein: CASSYQSPYGAQETQYF; CDR3 DNA: TGTGCCAGCTCATACCAATCACCCTATGGAGCTCAAGAGACCCAGTACTTC
clone size: once; D gene: TRBD1; J gene: TRBJ2-5; V gene: TRBV18; CDR3 length: 16; CDR3 protein: CASSLSPGGLGETQYF; CDR3 DNA: TGTGCCAGCTCACTATCTCCAGGGGGTCTAGGGGAGACCCAGTACTTC
clone size: -; D gene: TRBD2; J gene: TRBJ2-7; V gene: TRBV7-2; CDR3 length: 17; CDR3 protein: CASSSLGLAGGSREQYF; CDR3 DNA: TGTGCCAGCAGCTCCCTGGGACTAGCGGGGGGCTCACGCGAGCAGTACTTC
clone size: -; D gene: -; J gene: TRBJ2-7; V gene: TRBV7-9; CDR3 length: 14; CDR3 protein: CASSSRDFTYEQYF; CDR3 DNA: TGTGCCAGCAGCAGCCGGGACTTTACCTACGAGCAGTACTTC
clone size: -; D gene: -; J gene: TRBJ2-4; V gene: TRBV18; CDR3 length: 17; CDR3 protein: CASSPPGQLLAKNIQYF; CDR3 DNA: TGTGCCAGCTCACCACCCGGACAGCTACTAGCCAAAAACATTCAGTACTTC
clone size: -; D gene: -; J gene: TRBJ1-2; V gene: TRBV30; CDR3 length: 14; CDR3 protein: CAWGPKGGYYGYTF; CDR3 DNA: TGTGCCTGGGGCCCCAAAGGAGGGTACTATGGCTACACCTTC
clone size: -; D gene: -; J gene: TRBJ2-7; V gene: TRBV30; CDR3 length: 14; CDR3 protein: CAWSVLGRGGEQYF; CDR3 DNA: TGTGCCTGGAGTGTACTGGGCAGGGGGGGGGAGCAGTACTTC
clone size: -; D gene: -; J gene: TRBJ1-6; V gene: TRBV11-2; CDR3 length: 13; CDR3 protein: CASRANYNSPLHF; CDR3 DNA: TGTGCCAGCAGGGCTAACTATAATTCACCCCTCCACTTT
clone size: -; D gene: -; J gene: TRBJ2-6; V gene: TRBV19; CDR3 length: 16; CDR3 protein: CASSMAVVSGANVLTF; CDR3 DNA: TGTGCCAGTAGTATGGCAGTAGTATCTGGGGCCAACGTCCTGACTTTC
clone size: -; D gene: -; J gene: TRBJ2-3; V gene: TRBV2; CDR3 length: 17; CDR3 protein: CASSEAPSGSGTDTQYF; CDR3 DNA: TGTGCCAGCAGTGAAGCGCCAAGCGGCAGTGGCACAGATACGCAGTATTTT
clone size: -; D gene: -; J gene: TRBJ2-5; V gene: TRBV19; CDR3 length: 13; CDR3 protein: CASSISRQETQYF; CDR3 DNA: TGTGCCAGTAGTATCTCCAGACAAGAGACCCAGTACTTC
clone size: -; D gene: -; J gene: TRBJ1-2; V gene: TRBV13; CDR3 length: 14; CDR3 protein: CASSRDISNYGYTF; CDR3 DNA: TGTGCCAGCAGCCGGGACATCTCTAACTATGGCTACACCTTC
clone size: -; D gene: TRBD1; J gene: TRBJ2-6; V gene: TRBV5-1; CDR3 length: 19; CDR3 protein: CASSSRPGQASSGANVLTF; CDR3 DNA: TGCGCCAGCAGCAGCCGGCCGGGACAGGCTTCGTCTGGGGCCAACGTCCTGACTTTC
clone size: -; D gene: TRBD1; J gene: TRBJ1-3; V gene: TRBV10-2; CDR3 length: 13; CDR3 protein: CASSGGQGNTIYF; CDR3 DNA: TGCGCCAGCAGTGGGGGACAGGGAAACACCATATATTTT
clone size: -; D gene: -; J gene: TRBJ1-5; V gene: TRBV5-8; CDR3 length: 14; CDR3 protein: CASSQYKGSQPQHF; CDR3 DNA: TGTGCCAGCAGCCAATATAAGGGTAGTCAGCCCCAGCATTTT
clone size: -; D gene: -; J gene: TRBJ1-5; V gene: TRBV6-5; CDR3 length: 13; CDR3 protein: CASSYDGNQPQHF; CDR3 DNA: TGTGCCAGCAGTTACGACGGAAATCAGCCCCAGCATTTT
clone size: -; D gene: -; J gene: TRBJ2-7; V gene: TRBV13; CDR3 length: 18; CDR3 protein: CASSLVGVWEDSSYEQYF; CDR3 DNA: TGTGCCAGCAGCTTAGTGGGAGTTTGGGAGGACAGCTCCTACGAGCAGTACTTC
clone size: -; D gene: -; J gene: TRBJ2-3; V gene: TRBV7-2; CDR3 length: 13; CDR3 protein: CASSASFPDTQYF; CDR3 DNA: TGTGCCAGCAGCGCTAGCTTCCCAGATACGCAGTATTTT
clone size: -; D gene: -; J gene: TRBJ2-7; V gene: TRBV7-9; CDR3 length: 14; CDR3 protein: CASSPMDRGDEQYF; CDR3 DNA: TGTGCCAGCAGCCCAATGGACCGCGGCGACGAGCAGTACTTC
clone size: -; D gene: -; J gene: TRBJ2-3; V gene: TRBV15; CDR3 length: 15; CDR3 protein: CATSRGGGETDTQYF; CDR3 DNA: TGTGCCACCAGCAGAGGAGGGGGGGAGACAGATACGCAGTATTTT
clone size: once; D gene: TRBD1; J gene: TRBJ1-1; V gene: TRBV9; CDR3 length: 14; CDR3 protein: CASSVTGANTEAFF; CDR3 DNA: TGTGCCAGCAGCGTGACAGGGGCGAACACTGAAGCTTTCTTT
clone size: -; D gene: TRBD2; J gene: TRBJ2-2; V gene: TRBV7-3; CDR3 length: 16; CDR3 protein: CASRSGLAGYTGELFF; CDR3 DNA: TGTGCCAGCAGGTCAGGACTAGCGGGGTACACCGGGGAGCTGTTTTTT
clone size: -; D gene: -; J gene: TRBJ1-2; V gene: TRBV7-8; CDR3 length: 14; CDR3 protein: CASSFPEGNYGYTF; CDR3 DNA: TGTGCCAGCAGCTTTCCCGAGGGGAACTATGGCTACACCTTC
clone size: -; D gene: TRBD1; J gene: TRBJ1-2; V gene: TRBV5-1; CDR3 length: 14; CDR3 protein: CASSVDRARFGYTF; CDR3 DNA: TGCGCCAGCAGCGTAGACAGGGCGAGGTTTGGCTACACCTTC
clone size: -; D gene: -; J gene: TRBJ1-2; V gene: TRBV4-2; CDR3 length: 19; CDR3 protein: CASSQEWLQGLLSNYGYTF; CDR3 DNA: TGTGCCAGCAGCCAAGAATGGCTGCAGGGCCTCCTATCTAACTATGGCTACACCTTC
clone size: -; D gene: TRBD1; J gene: TRBJ1-2; V gene: TRBV2; CDR3 length: 14; CDR3 protein: CASSGTGGNYGYTF; CDR3 DNA: TGTGCCAGCAGCGGGACAGGGGGTAACTATGGCTACACCTTC
clone size: -; D gene: -; J gene: TRBJ2-3; V gene: TRBV5-1; CDR3 length: 14; CDR3 protein: CASSLDSPTDTQYF; CDR3 DNA: TGCGCCAGCAGCTTGGACAGTCCCACAGATACGCAGTATTTT
clone size: -; D gene: -; J gene: TRBJ1-2; V gene: TRBV14; CDR3 length: 15; CDR3 protein: CAGSQVAGTNYGYTF; CDR3 DNA: TGTGCCGGCAGCCAAGTTGCGGGGACCAACTATGGCTACACCTTC
clone size: -; D gene: -; J gene: TRBJ2-7; V gene: TRBV6-5; CDR3 length: 13; CDR3 protein: CASGGGGSYEQYF; CDR3 DNA: TGTGCCAGCGGGGGGGGCGGGTCCTACGAGCAGTACTTC
clone size: -; D gene: TRBD1; J gene: TRBJ1-3; V gene: TRBV7-9; CDR3 length: 14; CDR3 protein: CASSGQGAGNTIYF; CDR3 DNA: TGTGCCAGCAGCGGACAGGGGGCTGGAAACACCATATATTTT
clone size: -; D gene: -; J gene: TRBJ1-3; V gene: TRBV2; CDR3 length: 14; CDR3 protein: CASSAIYSGNTIYF; CDR3 DNA: TGTGCCAGCAGCGCGATATACTCTGGAAACACCATATATTTT
clone size: -; D gene: -; J gene: TRBJ2-7; V gene: TRBV4-3; CDR3 length: 13; CDR3 protein: CASSQVRYWEQYF; CDR3 DNA: TGCGCCAGCAGCCAAGTAAGGTACTGGGAGCAGTACTTC
clone size: -; D gene: -; J gene: TRBJ1-5; V gene: TRBV19; CDR3 length: 13; CDR3 protein: CASSDMTRQPQHF; CDR3 DNA: TGTGCCAGTAGCGACATGACGCGGCAGCCCCAGCATTTT